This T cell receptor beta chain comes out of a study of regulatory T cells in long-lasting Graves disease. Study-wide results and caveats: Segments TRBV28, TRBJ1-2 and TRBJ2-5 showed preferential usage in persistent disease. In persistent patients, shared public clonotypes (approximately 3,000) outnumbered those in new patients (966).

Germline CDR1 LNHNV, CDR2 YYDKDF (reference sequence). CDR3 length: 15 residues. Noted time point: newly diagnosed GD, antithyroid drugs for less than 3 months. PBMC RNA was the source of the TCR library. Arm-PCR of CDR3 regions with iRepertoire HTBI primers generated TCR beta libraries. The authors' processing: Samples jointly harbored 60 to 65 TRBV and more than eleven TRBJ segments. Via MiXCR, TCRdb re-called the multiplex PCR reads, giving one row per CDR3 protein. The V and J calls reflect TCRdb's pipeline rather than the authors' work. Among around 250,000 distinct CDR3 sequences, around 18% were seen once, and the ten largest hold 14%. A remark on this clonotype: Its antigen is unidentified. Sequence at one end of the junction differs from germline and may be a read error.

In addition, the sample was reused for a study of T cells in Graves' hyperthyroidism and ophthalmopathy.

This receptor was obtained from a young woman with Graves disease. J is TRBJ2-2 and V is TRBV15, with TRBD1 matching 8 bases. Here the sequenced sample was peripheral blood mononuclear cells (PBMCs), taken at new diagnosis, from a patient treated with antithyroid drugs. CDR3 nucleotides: TGTGCCACCAGCACTAGACAGGGGAACACCGTGGAGCTGTTTTTT. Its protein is CATSTRQGNTVELFF.